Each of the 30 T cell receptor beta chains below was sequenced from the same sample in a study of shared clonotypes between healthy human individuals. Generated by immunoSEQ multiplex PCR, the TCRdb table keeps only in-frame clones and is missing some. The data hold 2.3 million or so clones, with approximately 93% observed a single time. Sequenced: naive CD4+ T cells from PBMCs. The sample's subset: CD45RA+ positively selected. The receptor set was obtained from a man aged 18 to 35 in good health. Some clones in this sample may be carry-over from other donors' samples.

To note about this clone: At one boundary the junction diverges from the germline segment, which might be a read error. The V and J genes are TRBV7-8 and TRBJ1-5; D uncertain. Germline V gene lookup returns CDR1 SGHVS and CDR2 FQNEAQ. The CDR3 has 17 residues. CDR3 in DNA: TGTGCCAGCAGCCTCCGCGGAGGAGCGCATAGCGATCAGCCCCAGCATTTT. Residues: CASSLRGGAHSDQPQHF.

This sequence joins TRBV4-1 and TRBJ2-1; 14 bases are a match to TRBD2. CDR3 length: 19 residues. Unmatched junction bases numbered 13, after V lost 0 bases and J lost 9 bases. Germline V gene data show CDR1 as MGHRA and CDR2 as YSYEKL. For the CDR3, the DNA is TGCGCCAGCAGCCAAGACCCCCCGAGACTAGCGGGAGGGCCGGGTGAGCAGTTCTTC. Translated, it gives CASSQDPPRLAGGPGEQFF.

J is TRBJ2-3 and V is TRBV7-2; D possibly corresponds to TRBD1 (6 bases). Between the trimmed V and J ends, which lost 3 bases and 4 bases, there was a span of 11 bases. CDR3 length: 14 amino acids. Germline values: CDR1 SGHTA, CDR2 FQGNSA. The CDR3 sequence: CASSLGAWSDTQYF. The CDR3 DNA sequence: TGTGCCAGCAGCTTGGGGGCGTGGTCAGATACGCAGTATTTT. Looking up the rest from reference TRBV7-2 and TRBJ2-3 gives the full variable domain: GAGVSQSPSNKVTEKGKDVELRCDPISGHTALYWYRQSLGQGLEFLIYFQGNSAPDKSGLPSDRFSAERTGGSVSTLTIQRTQQEDSAVYLCASSLGAWSDTQYFGPGTRLTVL.

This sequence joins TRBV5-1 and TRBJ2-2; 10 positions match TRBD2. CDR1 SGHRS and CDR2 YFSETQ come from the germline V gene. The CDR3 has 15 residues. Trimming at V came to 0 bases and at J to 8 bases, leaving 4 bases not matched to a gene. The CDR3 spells CASSLVLAGRGELFF. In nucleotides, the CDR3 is TGCGCCAGCAGCTTGGTACTAGCGGGAAGGGGGGAGCTGTTTTTT.

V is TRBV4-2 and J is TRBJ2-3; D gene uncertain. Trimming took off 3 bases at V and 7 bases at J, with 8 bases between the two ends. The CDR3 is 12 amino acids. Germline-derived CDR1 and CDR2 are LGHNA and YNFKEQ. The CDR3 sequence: CASSQAENTQYF. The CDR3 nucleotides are TGTGCCAGCAGCCAGGCAGAAAATACGCAGTATTTT.

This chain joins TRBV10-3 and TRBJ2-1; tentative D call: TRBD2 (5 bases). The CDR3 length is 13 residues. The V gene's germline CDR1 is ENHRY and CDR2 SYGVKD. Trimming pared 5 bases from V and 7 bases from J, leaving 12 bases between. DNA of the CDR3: TGTGCCATCAGTCCCGCGGGTGGTAATGAGCAGTTCTTC. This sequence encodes CAISPAGGNEQFF.

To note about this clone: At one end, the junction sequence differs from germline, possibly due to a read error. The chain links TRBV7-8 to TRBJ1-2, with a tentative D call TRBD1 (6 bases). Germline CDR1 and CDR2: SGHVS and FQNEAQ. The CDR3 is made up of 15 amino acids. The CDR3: CASSLGLSGAPFFAF. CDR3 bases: TGTGCCAGCAGCTTAGGATTATCGGGGGCCCCCTTTTTCGCCTTC.

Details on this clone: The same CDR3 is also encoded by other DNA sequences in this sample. DNA of the CDR3: TGTGCCAGCTCACCTGGAGGGGTAGATACGCAGTATTTT. As protein: CASSPGGVDTQYF. The chain links TRBV18 to TRBJ2-3, with a weak D call TRBD2 (6 bases). Germline V gene data show CDR1 as KGHSH and CDR2 as LQKENI. The CDR3 contains 13 residues. Trimming took off 3 bases at V and 5 bases at J, with 9 bases between the two ends.

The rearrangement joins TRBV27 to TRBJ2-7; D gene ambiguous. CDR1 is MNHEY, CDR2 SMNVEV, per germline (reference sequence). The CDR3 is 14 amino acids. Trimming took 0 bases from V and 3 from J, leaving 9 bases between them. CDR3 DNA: TGTGCCAGCAGTTTATCGATAGCAGGCTACGAGCAGTACTTC. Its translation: CASSLSIAGYEQYF.

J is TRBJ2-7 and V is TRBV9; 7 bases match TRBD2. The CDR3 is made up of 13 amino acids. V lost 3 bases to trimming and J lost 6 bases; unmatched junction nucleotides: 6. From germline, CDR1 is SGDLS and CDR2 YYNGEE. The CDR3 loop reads CASSAGGQLEQYF. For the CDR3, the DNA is TGTGCCAGCAGCGCGGGGGGTCAGCTCGAGCAGTACTTC.

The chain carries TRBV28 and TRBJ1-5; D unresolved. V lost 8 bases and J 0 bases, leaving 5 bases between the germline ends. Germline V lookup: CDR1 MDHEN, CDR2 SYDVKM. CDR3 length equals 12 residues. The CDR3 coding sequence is TGTGCCAGCTGGGATAGCAATCAGCCCCAGCATTTT. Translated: CASWDSNQPQHF.

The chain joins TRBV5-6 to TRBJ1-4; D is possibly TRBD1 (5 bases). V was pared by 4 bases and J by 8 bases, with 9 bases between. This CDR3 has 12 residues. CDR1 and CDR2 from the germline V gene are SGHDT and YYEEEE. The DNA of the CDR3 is TGTGCCAGCAGCCAGGAGGGGGAAAAACTGTTTTTT. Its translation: CASSQEGEKLFF.

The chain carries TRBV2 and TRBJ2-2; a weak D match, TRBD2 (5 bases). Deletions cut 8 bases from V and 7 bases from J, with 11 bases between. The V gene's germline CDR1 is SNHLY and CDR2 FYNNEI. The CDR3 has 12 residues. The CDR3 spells CASLPGSGELFF. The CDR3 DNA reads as TGTGCCAGCCTCCCGGGGAGCGGGGAGCTGTTTTTT.

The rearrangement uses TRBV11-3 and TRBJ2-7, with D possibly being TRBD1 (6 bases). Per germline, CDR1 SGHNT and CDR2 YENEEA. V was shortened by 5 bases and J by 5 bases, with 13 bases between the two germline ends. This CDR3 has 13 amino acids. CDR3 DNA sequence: TGTGCCAGCAGCCTGAACCCAGGGGACGAGCAGTACTTC. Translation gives CASSLNPGDEQYF.

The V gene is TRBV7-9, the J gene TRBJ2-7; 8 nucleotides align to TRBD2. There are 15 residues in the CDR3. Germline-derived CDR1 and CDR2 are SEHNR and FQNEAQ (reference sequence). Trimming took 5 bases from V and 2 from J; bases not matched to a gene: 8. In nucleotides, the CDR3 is TGTGCCAGCAGCCATAGCGGGGCCCTTCCCTACGAGCAGTACTTC. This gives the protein CASSHSGALPYEQYF. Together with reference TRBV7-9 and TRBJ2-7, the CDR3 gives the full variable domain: DTGVSQNPRHKITKRGQNVTFRCDPISEHNRLYWYRQTLGQGPEFLTYFQNEAQLEKSRLLSDRFSAERPKGSFSTLEIQRTEQGDSAMYLCASSHSGALPYEQYFGPGTRLTVT.

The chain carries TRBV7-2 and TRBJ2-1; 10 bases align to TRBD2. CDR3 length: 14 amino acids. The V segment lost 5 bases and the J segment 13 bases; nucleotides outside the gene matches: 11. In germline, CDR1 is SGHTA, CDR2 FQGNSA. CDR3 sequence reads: CASSNQREGQLQFF. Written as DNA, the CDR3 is TGTGCCAGCAGCAATCAGCGGGAGGGACAACTCCAGTTCTTC.

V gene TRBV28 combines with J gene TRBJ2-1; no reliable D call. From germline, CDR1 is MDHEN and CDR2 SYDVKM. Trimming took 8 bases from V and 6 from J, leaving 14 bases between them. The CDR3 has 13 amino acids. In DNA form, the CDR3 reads TGTGCCAGCTGGCGCGGACGGACCAATGAGCAGTTCTTC. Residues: CASWRGRTNEQFF.

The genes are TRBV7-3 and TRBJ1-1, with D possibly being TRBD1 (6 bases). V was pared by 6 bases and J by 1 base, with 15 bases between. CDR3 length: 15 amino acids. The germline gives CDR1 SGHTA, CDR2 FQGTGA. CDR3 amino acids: CASSSAGGSNTEAFF. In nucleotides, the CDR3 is TGTGCCAGCAGTTCCGCGGGGGGCTCGAACACTGAAGCTTTCTTT.

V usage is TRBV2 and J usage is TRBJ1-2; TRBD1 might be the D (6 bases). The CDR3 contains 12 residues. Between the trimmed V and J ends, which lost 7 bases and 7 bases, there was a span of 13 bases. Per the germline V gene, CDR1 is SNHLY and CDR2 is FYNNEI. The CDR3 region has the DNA TGTGCCAGCATTGAGGGGGTCGGTGGCTACACCTTC. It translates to CASIEGVGGYTF.

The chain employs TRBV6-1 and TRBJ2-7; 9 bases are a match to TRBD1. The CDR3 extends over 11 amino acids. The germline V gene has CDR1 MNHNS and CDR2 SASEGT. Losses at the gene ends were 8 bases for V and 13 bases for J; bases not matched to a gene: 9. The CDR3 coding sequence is TGTGCCAGCGGGGGAAGGGACAGGGTTTACTTC. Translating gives CASGGRDRVYF.

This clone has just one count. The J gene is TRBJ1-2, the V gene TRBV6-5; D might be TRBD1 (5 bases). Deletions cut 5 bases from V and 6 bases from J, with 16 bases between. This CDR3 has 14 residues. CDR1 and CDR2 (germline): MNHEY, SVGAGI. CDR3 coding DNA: TGTGCCAGCAGTCCCTGGGGGGAGGTAGATGGCTACACCTTC. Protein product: CASSPWGEVDGYTF.

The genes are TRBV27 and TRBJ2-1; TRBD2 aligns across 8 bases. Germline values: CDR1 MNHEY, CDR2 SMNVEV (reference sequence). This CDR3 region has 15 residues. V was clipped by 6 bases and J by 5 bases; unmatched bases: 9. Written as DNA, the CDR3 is TGTGCCAGCAGAGAAGCGGGAGTGTTCCACAATGAGCAGTTCTTC. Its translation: CASREAGVFHNEQFF.

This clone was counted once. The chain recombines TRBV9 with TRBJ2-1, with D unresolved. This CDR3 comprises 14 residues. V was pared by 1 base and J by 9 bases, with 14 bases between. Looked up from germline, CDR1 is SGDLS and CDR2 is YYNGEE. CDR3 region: CASSVSGGPGEQFF. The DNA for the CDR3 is TGTGCCAGCAGCGTAAGTGGCGGCCCCGGTGAGCAGTTCTTC.

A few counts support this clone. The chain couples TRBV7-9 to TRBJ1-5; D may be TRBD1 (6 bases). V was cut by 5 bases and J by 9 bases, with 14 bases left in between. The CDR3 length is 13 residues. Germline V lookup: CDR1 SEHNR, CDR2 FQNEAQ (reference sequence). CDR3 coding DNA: TGTGCCAGCAGCGGCGACAGGTTTGGGCCCCAGCATTTT. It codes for CASSGDRFGPQHF.

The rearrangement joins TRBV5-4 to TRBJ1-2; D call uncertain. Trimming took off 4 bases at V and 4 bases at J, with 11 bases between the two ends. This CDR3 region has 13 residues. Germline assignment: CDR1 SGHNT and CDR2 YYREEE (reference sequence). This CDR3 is CASSIRHSYGYTF. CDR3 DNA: TGTGCCAGCAGCATAAGGCACAGCTATGGCTACACCTTC.

The CDR3 loop is CSVEAYPGGEQYF. Here the CDR3 DNA reads TGCAGCGTTGAAGCCTACCCAGGAGGCGAGCAGTACTTC. The rearrangement uses TRBV29-1 and TRBJ2-7, with D possibly TRBD2 on 5 matching bases. V was cut by 1 base and J by 6 bases, with 13 bases left in between. Per germline, CDR1 SQVTM and CDR2 ANQGSEA. The CDR3 runs to 13 residues.

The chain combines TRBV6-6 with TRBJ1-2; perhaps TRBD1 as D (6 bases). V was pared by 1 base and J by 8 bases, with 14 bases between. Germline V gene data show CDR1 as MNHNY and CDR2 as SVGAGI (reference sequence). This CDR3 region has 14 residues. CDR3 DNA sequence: TGTGCCAGCAGTTACTTGTTCGGGGGCGCGGGCTACACCTTC. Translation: CASSYLFGGAGYTF.

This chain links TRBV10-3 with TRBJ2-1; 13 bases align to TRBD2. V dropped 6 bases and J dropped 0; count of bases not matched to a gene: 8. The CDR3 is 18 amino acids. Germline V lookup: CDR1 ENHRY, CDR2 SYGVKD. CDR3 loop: CAIRAGTSGVASYNEQFF. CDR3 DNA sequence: TGTGCCATCAGGGCCGGGACTAGCGGGGTTGCCTCCTACAATGAGCAGTTCTTC.

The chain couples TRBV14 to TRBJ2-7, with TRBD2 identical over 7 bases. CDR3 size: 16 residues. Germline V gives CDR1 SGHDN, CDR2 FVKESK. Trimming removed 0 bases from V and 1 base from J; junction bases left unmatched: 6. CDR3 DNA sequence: TGTGCCAGCAGCCAAGATCACTCTAGCGGTTCCTACGAGCAGTACTTC. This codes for CASSQDHSSGSYEQYF. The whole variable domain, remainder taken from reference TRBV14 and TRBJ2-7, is EAGVTQFPSHSVIEKGQTVTLRCDPISGHDNLYWYRRVMGKEIKFLLHFVKESKQDESGMPNNRFLAERTGGTYSTLKVQPAELEDSGVYFCASSQDHSSGSYEQYFGPGTRLTVT.

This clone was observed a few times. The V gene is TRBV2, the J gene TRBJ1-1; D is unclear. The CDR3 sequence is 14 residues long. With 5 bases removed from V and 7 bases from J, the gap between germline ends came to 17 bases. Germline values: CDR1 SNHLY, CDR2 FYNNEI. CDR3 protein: CASSRDGPVSEAFF. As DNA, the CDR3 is TGTGCCAGCAGTAGAGACGGCCCGGTCAGTGAAGCTTTCTTT.